This T cell receptor beta chain was found in a study of CD8 T cells in Susac syndrome. Germline values: CDR1 SGDLS, CDR2 YYNGEE. The length of the CDR3 is 16 residues. V lost 3 bases and J 4 bases, leaving 19 bases between the germline ends. Random hexamers were used to reverse transcribe an amount of roughly 0.5 to 1 ug RNA. immunoSEQ multiplex PCR amplified TCR beta CDR3 across 54 Vbeta, 13 Jbeta. TCRdb re-called the immunoSEQ multiplex PCR reads through MiXCR, storing one row per CDR3 protein. The sample consists of some 150,000 distinct CDR3 sequences, over 85% of them appearing once. Sequencing of TCR beta was undertaken in CD8+ and CD4+ T cells derived from blood. This clonotype was observed a single time.

This sequence joins TRBV9 and TRBJ1-1; unclear D gene. The receptor's source is a human donor with multiple sclerosis. Input material: CD8+ T cells from PBMCs. The CDR3 region has the DNA TGTGCCAGCAGCGGGCCGGCGGGAGGGAGTCGCACTGAAGCTTTCTTT. Its translation is CASSGPAGGSRTEAFF.